These T cell receptor beta chains were read from a single sample in a study of cytomegalovirus exposure and HLA in healthy donors. Some clones are missing from TCRdb's copy, which holds only in-frame ones; the method was immunoSEQ multiplex PCR. The sample yields around 240,000 clones, 82% seen once. Sequencing was carried out using PBMCs. The receptors shown here come from a middle-aged woman in good health and CMV-seropositive. The CDR3 runs from the conserved cysteine through the conserved F or W. D genes are given only for firm matches. The size entry is marked missing in some rows and otherwise reads once, few, many or a size class.

D: TRBD2; size: NA; J: TRBJ2-5; V: TRBV2; CDR3: CAGGEPGLAGTKTQYF; DNA: TGTGCCGGCGGGGAACCGGGACTAGCTGGGACCAAGACCCAGTACTTC
D: NA; size: once; J: TRBJ1-5; V: TRBV28; CDR3: CASSLRRGLNQPQHF; DNA: TGTGCCAGCAGTTTACGTCGGGGTTTGAATCAGCCCCAGCATTTT
D: NA; size: NA; J: TRBJ2-1; V: TRBV4-1; CDR3: CASSQGGPYNEQFF; DNA: TGCGCCAGCAGCCAAGGCGGGCCCTACAATGAGCAGTTCTTC
D: TRBD1; size: once; J: TRBJ2-5; V: TRBV7-9; CDR3: CASSFGRGSETQYF; DNA: TGTGCCAGCAGCTTCGGCAGGGGGTCGGAGACCCAGTACTTC
D: NA; size: NA; J: TRBJ2-1; V: TRBV15; CDR3: CATSRLKNGEQFF; DNA: TGTGCCACCAGCAGATTAAAGAACGGTGAGCAGTTCTTC
D: NA; size: once; J: TRBJ2-5; V: TRBV7-6; CDR3: CASSPRGETQYF; DNA: TGTGCCAGCAGCCCCCGGGGGGAGACCCAGTACTTC
D: NA; size: NA; J: TRBJ2-1; V: TRBV29-1; CDR3: CSVEAGLGDEQFF; DNA: TGCAGCGTTGAAGCGGGACTGGGGGATGAGCAGTTCTTC
D: TRBD2; size: NA; J: TRBJ2-5; V: TRBV7-2; CDR3: CASSLGISGNLETQYF; DNA: TGTGCCAGCAGCTTAGGAATTAGCGGGAATCTGGAGACCCAGTACTTC
D: TRBD2; size: NA; J: TRBJ2-1; V: TRBV5-5; CDR3: CASSLLIAGTYNEQFF; DNA: TGTGCCAGCAGCTTGCTTATAGCGGGGACTTACAATGAGCAGTTCTTC
D: TRBD2; size: NA; J: TRBJ2-7; V: TRBV4-1; CDR3: CASSQAGTSGTYEQYF; DNA: TGCGCCAGCAGCCAAGCCGGGACTAGCGGGACCTACGAGCAGTACTTC
D: NA; size: NA; J: TRBJ2-5; V: TRBV12-5; CDR3: CASGLVGALQETQYF; DNA: TGTGCTAGTGGTTTGGTGGGGGCCCTCCAGGAGACCCAGTACTTC
D: TRBD1; size: once; J: TRBJ2-7; V: TRBV11-3; CDR3: CASSPRQGSAYEQYF; DNA: TGTGCCAGCAGCCCCCGACAGGGGTCGGCCTACGAGCAGTACTTC
D: NA; size: NA; J: TRBJ2-1; V: TRBV7-6; CDR3: CASSLERGTVNEQFF; DNA: TGTGCCAGCAGCTTGGAACGGGGGACGGTCAATGAGCAGTTCTTC